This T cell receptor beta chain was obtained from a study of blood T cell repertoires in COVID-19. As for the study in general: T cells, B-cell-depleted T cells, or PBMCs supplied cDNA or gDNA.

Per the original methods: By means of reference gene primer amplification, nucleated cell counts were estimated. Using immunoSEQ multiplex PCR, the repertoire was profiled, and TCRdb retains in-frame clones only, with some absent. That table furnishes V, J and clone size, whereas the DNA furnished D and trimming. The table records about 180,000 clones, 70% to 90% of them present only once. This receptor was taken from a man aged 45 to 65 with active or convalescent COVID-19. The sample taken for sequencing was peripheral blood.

The CDR3 DNA is TGTGCCAGCAGCCAAGAGGTGGGGACTAGTCAACGTTACAATGAGCAGTTCTTC. It encodes CASSQEVGTSQRYNEQFF. The chain recombines TRBV3-1 (or the pseudogene TRBV3-2) with TRBJ2-1; 8 positions match TRBD2. CDR1 LGHDT and CDR2 YNNKEL come from the germline V gene (reference sequence). The CDR3 loop spans 18 amino acids. V trimming: 0 bases; J trimming: 4 bases; junction bases outside the gene matches: 11.